These 8 T cell receptor beta chains share one sample of origin, sequenced in a study of CD8 T cells in ankylosing spondylitis. Overall study findings and caveats: One TCR beta motif, made up of seven to nine highly homologous variants, appeared characteristic of ankylosing spondylitis blood.

TCRdb processed the 5' RACE reads anew with MiXCR; each CDR3 protein has one entry. This sample carries 700,000 to 1,000,000 distinct CDR3 sequences, over 9.5% of them seen once, and the ten largest clones take more than 0.5%. Antigen specificity for these receptors is unknown. Sequencing used blood, either unsorted or a sorted T cell fraction (not recorded which). These receptors all stem from a male donor with ankylosing spondylitis.

This clonotype was seen more than once but under ten times. The genes are TRBV7-2 and TRBJ1-1; D is undetermined. Deletions cut 2 bases from V and 3 bases from J, with 7 bases between. CDR1 SGHTA and CDR2 FQGNSA come from the germline V gene. The CDR3 covers 13 residues. The CDR3, as DNA: TGTGCCAGCAGCTTAAACTTGGACACTGAAGCTTTCTTT. Translation gives CASSLNLDTEAFF.

This clonotype was seen a few times. This chain uses TRBV5-1 with TRBJ1-1; possibly TRBD1 for D (5 bases). V lost 6 bases and J lost 1, with 10 bases in between. Germline CDR1 and CDR2: SGHRS and YFSETQ. This CDR3 has 13 residues. The CDR3 DNA sequence: TGCGCCAGCAAATTACAGGAGAACACTGAAGCTTTCTTT. Protein: CASKLQENTEAFF.

This clonotype was counted a few times. This chain uses TRBV7-2 with TRBJ1-1; D gene unclear. V was trimmed by 1 base and J by 10 bases, leaving 13 bases between them. There are 13 residues in the CDR3. Germline-derived CDR1 and CDR2 are SGHTA and FQGNSA. CDR3: CASSLGPSDVAFF. CDR3 coding DNA: TGTGCCAGCAGCTTAGGTCCCTCTGACGTAGCTTTCTTT.

This clonotype has at least ten counts. This chain links TRBV6-1 with TRBJ2-7; the D gene is possibly TRBD1 (6 bases). This CDR3 contains 15 residues. Germline-derived CDR1 and CDR2 are MNHNS and SASEGT. Deletions cut 5 bases from V and 0 bases from J, with 14 bases between. CDR3 nucleotide sequence: TGTGCCAGCAGTCCATCCCCAGGGGTCTCCTACGAGCAGTACTTC. It codes for CASSPSPGVSYEQYF.

The table lists this clonotype with a few counts. The chain combines TRBV30 with TRBJ2-3; D gene uncertain. Deletions cut 0 bases from V and 6 bases from J, with 7 bases between. The V gene's germline CDR1 is GTSNPN and CDR2 SVGIG (reference sequence). The CDR3 consists of 12 residues. CDR3 DNA: TGTGCCTGGAGTGTCCAGGAGGATACGCAGTATTTT. Its protein is CAWSVQEDTQYF.

This clonotype was counted at least ten times. The chain joins TRBV24-1 to TRBJ2-1, with a tentative D call TRBD1 (6 bases). The CDR3 is 13 residues long. The V and J ends lost 8 bases and 1 base respectively, with 8 bases between them. Per germline, CDR1 KGHDR and CDR2 SFDVKD. This CDR3 is CATTGQSYNEQFF. The CDR3 DNA is TGTGCCACCACTGGACAGTCCTACAATGAGCAGTTCTTC.

This clonotype was observed a single time. V is TRBV4-2 and J is TRBJ2-5; D assignment may be TRBD1 or TRBD2 (5 bases each). The CDR3 extends over 16 amino acids. From germline, CDR1 is LGHNA and CDR2 YNFKEQ. Between the trimmed V and J ends, which lost 0 bases and 3 bases, there was a span of 14 bases. Here the CDR3 reads CASSQDPGAGEETQYF. The CDR3 nucleotides are TGTGCCAGCAGCCAAGATCCCGGGGCAGGTGAAGAGACCCAGTACTTC.

This sequence joins TRBV7-6 and TRBJ1-1; D uncertain. The CDR3 consists of 15 residues. The germline V and J ends were trimmed by 0 bases and 0 bases, with 8 bases remaining between them. Per the germline V gene, CDR1 is SGHVS and CDR2 is FNYEAQ. This chain's CDR3 is CASSLAGTLNTEAFF. The CDR3 DNA sequence: TGTGCCAGCAGCTTAGCCGGCACCTTGAACACTGAAGCTTTCTTT.